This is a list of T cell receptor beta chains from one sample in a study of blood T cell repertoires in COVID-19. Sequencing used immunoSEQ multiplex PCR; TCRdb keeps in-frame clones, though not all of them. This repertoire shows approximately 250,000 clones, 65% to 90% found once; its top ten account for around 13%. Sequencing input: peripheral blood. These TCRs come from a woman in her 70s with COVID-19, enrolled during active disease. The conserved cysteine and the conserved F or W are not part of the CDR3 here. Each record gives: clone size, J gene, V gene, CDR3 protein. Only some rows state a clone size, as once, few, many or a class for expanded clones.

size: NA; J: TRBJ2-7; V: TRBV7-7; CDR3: ASSQDRGAGEQY
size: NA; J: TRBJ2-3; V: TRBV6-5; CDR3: ASRAGTGYTDTQY
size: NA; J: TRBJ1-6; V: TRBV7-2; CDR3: ASSSDRGNSPLH
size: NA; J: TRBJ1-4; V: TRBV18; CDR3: ASSPPGRMETNEKLF
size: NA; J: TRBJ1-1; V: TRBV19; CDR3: ASSPRTSPPMNTEAF
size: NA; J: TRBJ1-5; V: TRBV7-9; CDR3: ASSDSLEQPQH
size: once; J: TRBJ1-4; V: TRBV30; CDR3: AWSRQGQEEKLF
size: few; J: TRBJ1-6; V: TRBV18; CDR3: ASSPLYNSPLH
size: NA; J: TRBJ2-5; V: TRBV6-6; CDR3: ASSPRGARGPYETQY
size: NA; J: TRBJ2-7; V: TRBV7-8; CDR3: ASSLGTSAYEQY
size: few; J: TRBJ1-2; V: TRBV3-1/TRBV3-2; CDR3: ASSQGFEGGYT
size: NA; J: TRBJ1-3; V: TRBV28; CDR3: ASSLAGASGNTIY
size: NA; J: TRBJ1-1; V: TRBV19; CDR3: ASRRGNEAF
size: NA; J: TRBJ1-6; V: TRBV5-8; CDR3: ASTTEQLSSYNSPLH
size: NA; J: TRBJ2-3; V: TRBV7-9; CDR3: ASSAGANTDTQY
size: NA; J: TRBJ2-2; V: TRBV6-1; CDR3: ASSERRGTSTGELF
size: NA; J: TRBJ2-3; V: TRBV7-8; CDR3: ASSTRPGRTQY
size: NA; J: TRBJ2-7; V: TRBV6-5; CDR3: ASTGRLLSYEQY
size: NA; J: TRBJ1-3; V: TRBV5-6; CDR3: ASSLRTGAGNTIY
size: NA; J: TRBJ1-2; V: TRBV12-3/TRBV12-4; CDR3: ASNPTGGVGYT
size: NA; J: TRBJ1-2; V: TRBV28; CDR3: ASSPTGYGYT
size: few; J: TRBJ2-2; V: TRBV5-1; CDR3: ASSLDPRVTGELF
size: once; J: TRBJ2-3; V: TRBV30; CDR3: AWSVLWGGLLDTQY
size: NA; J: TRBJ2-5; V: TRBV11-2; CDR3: ASSLFGGARQETQY
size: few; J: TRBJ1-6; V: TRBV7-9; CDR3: ASSPTGNRGSPLH
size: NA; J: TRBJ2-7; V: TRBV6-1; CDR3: ASRRTGGYEQY
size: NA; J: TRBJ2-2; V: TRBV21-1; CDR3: ASSKGGRRGEDTGELF
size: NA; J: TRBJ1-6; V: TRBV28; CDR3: ASTPGGENSPLH
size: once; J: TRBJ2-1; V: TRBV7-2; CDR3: ASSTTVVYEQF
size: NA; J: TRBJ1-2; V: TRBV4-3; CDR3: ASSQDRTGYYGYT
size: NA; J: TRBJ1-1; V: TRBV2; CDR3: ASLLTVNTEAF
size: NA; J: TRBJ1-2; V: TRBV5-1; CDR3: ASSFAGANYGYT
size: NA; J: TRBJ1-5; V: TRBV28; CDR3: ASSFRGTGQPQH
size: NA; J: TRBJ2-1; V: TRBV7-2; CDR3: ASSLSRLNNEQF
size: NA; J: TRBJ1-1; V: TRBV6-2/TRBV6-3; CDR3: ASSYSSSRGTTEAF
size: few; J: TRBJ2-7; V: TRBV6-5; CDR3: AAGMRGNYEQY
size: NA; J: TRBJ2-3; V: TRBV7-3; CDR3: ASSLRGSGTDTQY
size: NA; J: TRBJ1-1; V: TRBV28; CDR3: ASSYINTEAF
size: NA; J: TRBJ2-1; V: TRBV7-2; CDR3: ASSFGQGSYNEQF
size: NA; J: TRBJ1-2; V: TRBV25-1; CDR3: ASSGDSAGYT
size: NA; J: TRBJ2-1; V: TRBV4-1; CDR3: ASSQEGGAAYNEQF
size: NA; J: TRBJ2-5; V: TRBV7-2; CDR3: ASTRTTVAGEETQY
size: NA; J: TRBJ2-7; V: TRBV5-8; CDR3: ASSLAGTWNGEQY
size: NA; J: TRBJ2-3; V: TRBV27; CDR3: ASSFLIPVRRGSSTDTQY